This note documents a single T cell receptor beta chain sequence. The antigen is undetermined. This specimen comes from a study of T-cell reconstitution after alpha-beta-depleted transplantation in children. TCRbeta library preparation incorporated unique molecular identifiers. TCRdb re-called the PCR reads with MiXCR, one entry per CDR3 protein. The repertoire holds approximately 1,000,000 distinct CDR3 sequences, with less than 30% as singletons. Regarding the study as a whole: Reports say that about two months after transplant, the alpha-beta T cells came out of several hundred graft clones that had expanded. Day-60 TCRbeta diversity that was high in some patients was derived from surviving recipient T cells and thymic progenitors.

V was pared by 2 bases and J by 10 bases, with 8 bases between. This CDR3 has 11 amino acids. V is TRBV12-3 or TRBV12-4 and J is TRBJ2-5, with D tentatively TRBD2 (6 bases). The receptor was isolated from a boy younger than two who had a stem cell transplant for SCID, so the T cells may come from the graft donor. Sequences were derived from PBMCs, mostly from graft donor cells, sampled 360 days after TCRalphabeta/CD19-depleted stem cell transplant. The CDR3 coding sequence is TGTGCCAGCAGTTTAACGGGACTCCAGTACTTC. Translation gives CASSLTGLQYF.